This T cell receptor (beta chain) was sequenced in a study of shared T cell receptors in the human thymus. Here immunoSEQ multiplex PCR was the method, and the copy in TCRdb shows in-frame clones only, minus some. Here the sample spans roughly 500,000 clones, 70% to 80% being singletons. The CDR3 sequence is 16 residues long. Germline values: CDR1 MNHNY, CDR2 SVGAGI (reference sequence). V was pared by 0 bases and J by 7 bases, with 16 bases between. These data were likewise used in another study, on human thymus T cells.

Sequenced input: thymocytes. The chain employs TRBV6-6 and TRBJ1-5, with D tentatively TRBD1 (5 bases). The sequence came from a boy in the first two years of life with a congenital heart defect. The CDR3 is CASSYSPGGGEQPQHF. The DNA for the CDR3 is TGTGCCAGCAGTTACTCCCCGGGGGGAGGAGAACAGCCCCAGCATTTT.